This T cell receptor beta chain comes out of a study of blood T cell repertoires in COVID-19. The assay was immunoSEQ multiplex PCR, and TCRdb's table has in-frame clones only and misses some. The data show about 250,000 clones, nearly 95% seen once. In germline, CDR1 is SGHRS, CDR2 YFSETQ. CDR3 length: 13 residues. The ends were cut back, 6 bases at V and 2 bases at J, with 11 bases in the middle. J is TRBJ2-5 and V is TRBV5-1; no firm D call. The sequenced sample consisted of peripheral blood. This sequence was found in a man younger than 40 with COVID-19, enrolled during active disease. The CDR3 DNA sequence: TGCGCCAGCAATGGTGGCTCGCAAGAGACCCAGTACTTC. As protein: CASNGGSQETQYF. Based on the CDR3 plus reference TRBV5-1 and TRBJ2-5, the full variable domain is KAGVTQTPRYLIKTRGQQVTLSCSPISGHRSVSWYQQTPGQGLQFLFEYFSETQRNKGNFPGRFSGRQFSNSRSEMNVSTLELGDSALYLCASNGGSQETQYFGPGTRLLVL.